Here is one TCR beta chain with its context. The antigen is unknown. The sorted-subset replicate PCRs were given around 0.2 ug DNA, which is 31,000 or so T cell genomes. This table comes from immunoSEQ multiplex PCR, and its TCRdb copy is limited to in-frame clones, with some not included. The sample has approximately 2,300,000 clones, 85% to 95% seen once. This sample was taken from a study of shared clonotypes between healthy human individuals. Study-level findings and limits: Approximately 5% was the fraction of naive CD4 clonotypes found shared across four donors. As a rule, naive subsets had a larger estimated richness than memory subsets.

The CDR3 sequence is 16 residues long. The receptor comes from a man aged 18 to 30 in good health. Some clones in this sample may be carry-over from other donors' samples. The V call is TRBV21-1, the J call TRBJ1-5. TRBV21-1 is flagged as a pseudogene. Input material: naive CD4+ T cells from PBMCs. Documented subset: CD45RA+ positively selected. The CDR3 reads CASSRGEGRGNQPQHF. CDR3 in DNA: TGTGCCAGCAGCCGAGGGGAGGGGAGGGGCAATCAGCCCCAGCATTTT.